The 15 T cell receptor beta chains below all came from one sample that was sequenced in a study of T-cell reconstitution after alpha-beta-depleted transplantation in children. Using unique molecular identifiers, the investigators prepared the TCRbeta library. TCRdb re-derived calls from the PCR reads in MiXCR, one entry per CDR3 protein. The sample holds about 580,000 distinct CDR3 sequences; under 25% are singletons and the top ten take 13% to 15%. Sequencing used PBMCs, mostly from graft donor cells, obtained 360 days after TCRalphabeta/CD19-depleted stem cell transplant. The receptors originated from a boy in the first two years of life who had a stem cell transplant for acute myeloid leukemia, so the T cells may come from the graft donor.

This clonotype turned up a few times. This chain links TRBV20-1 with TRBJ2-1; 9 bases map to TRBD1. This CDR3 is built from 14 residues. In germline, CDR1 is DFQATT, CDR2 SNEGSKA (reference sequence). V shed 3 bases and J 1 base; nucleotides not matched to a gene: 1. In DNA, the CDR3 is TGCAGTGCTAGCGGACAGGGGTCCTACAATGAGCAGTTCTTC. Translated: CSASGQGSYNEQFF.

This clonotype occurred a few times. The V call is TRBV5-1, the J call TRBJ2-7; D tentatively fits TRBD1 or TRBD2 (5 bases each). The CDR3 loop spans 15 amino acids. V shed 0 bases and J shed 2 bases, with 12 bases lying between them. Germline V CDR1 and CDR2: SGHRS, YFSETQ. CDR3 in amino acids: CASSLDGTRTYEQYF. The CDR3 DNA follows: TGCGCCAGCAGCTTGGATGGGACGCGTACCTACGAGCAGTACTTC.

This clonotype has ten or more counts. The genes are TRBV6-2 or TRBV6-3 and TRBJ2-7; D is unresolved. V was cut by 4 bases and J by 5 bases, with 15 bases left in between. CDR3 length: 14 amino acids. Germline CDR1 is MNHEY and CDR2 is SVGEGT. The CDR3 is CASSLGRRSNEQYF. The CDR3 nucleotides read TGTGCCAGCAGTTTAGGCAGACGTAGCAACGAGCAGTACTTC.

The chain carries TRBV20-1 and TRBJ1-5; TRBD1 matches at 8 bases. Germline V CDR1 and CDR2: DFQATT, SNEGSKA (reference sequence). V shed 6 bases, J shed 4 bases, and the junction held 8 bases outside the gene matches. CDR3 length: 14 residues. The CDR3 DNA reads TGCAGTGCCATCCTCGGACAGGGAAATCAGCCCCAGCATTTT. Translated, it gives CSAILGQGNQPQHF.

The chain is built from TRBV20-1 and TRBJ2-3; 9 bases map to TRBD2. With 3 bases clipped from V and 8 bases from J, the junction kept 12 bases outside the gene matches. The CDR3 is 15 amino acids. Germline lookup yields CDR1 DFQATT and CDR2 SNEGSKA (reference sequence). The CDR3 bases are TGCAGTGCTAGGATAGCGGGGGTCCTAATTAGTACGCAGTATTTT. Translated, it gives CSARIAGVLISTQYF.

The V and J genes are TRBV20-1 and TRBJ2-3, with 7 bases that match TRBD1. Germline loops: CDR1 DFQATT, CDR2 SNEGSKA (reference sequence). The length of the CDR3 is 12 residues. With V trimmed by 7 bases and J by 3 bases, 4 bases remained unmatched. The CDR3 loop reads CSGRGTTDTQYF. The CDR3 bases are TGCAGTGGCAGGGGGACGACAGATACGCAGTATTTT.

A few counts support this clonotype. The J gene is TRBJ2-1, the V gene TRBV12-3 or TRBV12-4, with 16 positions matching TRBD2. The CDR3 is 16 residues long. Trimming at V came to 5 bases and at J to 5 bases, leaving 3 bases not matched to a gene. CDR3 amino acids: CASSPGTSGGDNEQFF. CDR3 coding DNA: TGTGCCAGCAGTCCCGGGACTAGCGGGGGGGACAATGAGCAGTTCTTC.

J is TRBJ1-2 and V is TRBV12-3 or TRBV12-4, with TRBD1 matching over 8 bases. The CDR3 has 13 amino acids. The junction had 5 bases not matched to a gene; V was cut back by 5 bases and J by 6 bases. CDR3 sequence reads: CASSKRTGNGYTF. CDR3 sequence (DNA): TGTGCCAGCAGTAAAAGGACAGGGAATGGCTACACCTTC.

The chain employs TRBV18 and TRBJ1-6, with unresolved D. From germline, CDR1 is KGHSH and CDR2 LQKENI. This CDR3 comprises 15 residues. V was shortened by 3 bases and J by 8 bases, with 14 bases between the two germline ends. CDR3 residues: CASSPLSDLDSPLHF. The DNA for the CDR3 is TGTGCCAGCTCACCGCTTTCGGATCTAGATTCACCCCTCCACTTT. The whole variable domain, remainder taken from reference TRBV18 and TRBJ1-6, is NAGVMQNPRHLVRRRGQEARLRCSPMKGHSHVYWYRQLPEEGLKFMVYLQKENIIDESGMPKERFSAEFPKEGPSILRIQQVVRGDSAAYFCASSPLSDLDSPLHFGNGTRLTVT.

The J gene is TRBJ1-5, the V gene TRBV24-1; D remains unclear. The CDR3 runs to 12 residues. In germline, CDR1 is KGHDR, CDR2 SFDVKD. Trimming took off 3 bases at V and 4 bases at J, with 3 bases between the two ends. The CDR3 loop reads CATSDKNQPQHF. CDR3 nucleotides: TGTGCCACCAGTGATAAGAATCAGCCCCAGCATTTT.

The chain carries TRBV6-1 and TRBJ2-2, with D possibly being TRBD1 or TRBD2 (5 bases each). The V end lost 8 bases, the J end lost 2 bases, and 9 bases lay between the germline ends. Germline CDR1 is MNHNS and CDR2 is SASEGT. The CDR3 is 13 residues long. The chain's CDR3 is CASWGRNTGELFF. The CDR3, as DNA: TGTGCCAGCTGGGGACGAAACACCGGGGAGCTGTTTTTT.

This chain joins TRBV6-1 and TRBJ2-7; 7 nucleotides match TRBD1. The CDR3 runs to 15 residues. In germline, CDR1 is MNHNS, CDR2 SASEGT. J lost 1 base, V lost 8 bases, and 11 bases had no gene match. This CDR3 is CASSTSGTASYEQYF. CDR3 in DNA: TGTGCCAGCTCTACCTCTGGGACAGCTTCCTACGAGCAGTACTTC.

V and J are TRBV28 and TRBJ2-3; D is possibly TRBD2 (6 bases). Germline V CDR1 and CDR2: MDHEN, SYDVKM. This CDR3 contains 15 residues. Trimming removed 9 bases from V and 7 bases from J, with 23 bases in between. The DNA for the CDR3 is TGTGCCAGTCGTGGGGGGAACCCTCTGATAAATACGCAGTATTTT. Translated, it gives CASRGGNPLINTQYF.

V usage is TRBV5-1 and J usage is TRBJ2-3, with D maybe TRBD1 (6 bases). The CDR3 extends over 14 amino acids. Trimming shortened V by 4 bases and J by 5 bases, and 14 bases separated the two germline ends. CDR1 is SGHRS and CDR2 is YFSETQ in the germline V gene. DNA of the CDR3: TGCGCCAGCAGCCGTGCAGGGGCCCGAGATACGCAGTATTTT. Translating it yields CASSRAGARDTQYF.

This clonotype occurred a few times. The rearrangement joins TRBV20-1 to TRBJ2-5; D is possibly TRBD1 (5 bases). Trimming removed 5 bases from V and 0 bases from J, with 10 bases in between. Germline CDR1 and CDR2: DFQATT and SNEGSKA (reference sequence). The CDR3 totals 13 residues. CDR3 loop: CSAGSGYQETQYF. For the CDR3, the DNA is TGCAGTGCTGGGTCAGGGTACCAAGAGACCCAGTACTTC.